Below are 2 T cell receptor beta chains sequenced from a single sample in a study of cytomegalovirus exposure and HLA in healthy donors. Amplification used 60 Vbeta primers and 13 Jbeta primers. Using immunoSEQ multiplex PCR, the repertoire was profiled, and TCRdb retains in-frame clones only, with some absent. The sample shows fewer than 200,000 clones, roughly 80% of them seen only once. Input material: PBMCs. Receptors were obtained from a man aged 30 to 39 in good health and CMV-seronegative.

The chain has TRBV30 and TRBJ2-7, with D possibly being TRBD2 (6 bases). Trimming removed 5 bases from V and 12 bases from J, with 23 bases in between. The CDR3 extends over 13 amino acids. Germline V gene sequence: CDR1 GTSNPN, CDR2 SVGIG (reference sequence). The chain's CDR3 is CAWSRPGGLGAYF. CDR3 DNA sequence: TGTGCCTGGTCCCGCCCTGGAGGGCTGGGTGCGTACTTC.

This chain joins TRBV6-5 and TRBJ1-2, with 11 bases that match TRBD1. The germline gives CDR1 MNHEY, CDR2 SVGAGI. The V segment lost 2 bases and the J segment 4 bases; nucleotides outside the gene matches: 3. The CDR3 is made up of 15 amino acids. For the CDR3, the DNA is TGTGCCAGCAGTTACGACGGGACAGGGGGCTATGGCTACACCTTC. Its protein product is CASSYDGTGGYGYTF.